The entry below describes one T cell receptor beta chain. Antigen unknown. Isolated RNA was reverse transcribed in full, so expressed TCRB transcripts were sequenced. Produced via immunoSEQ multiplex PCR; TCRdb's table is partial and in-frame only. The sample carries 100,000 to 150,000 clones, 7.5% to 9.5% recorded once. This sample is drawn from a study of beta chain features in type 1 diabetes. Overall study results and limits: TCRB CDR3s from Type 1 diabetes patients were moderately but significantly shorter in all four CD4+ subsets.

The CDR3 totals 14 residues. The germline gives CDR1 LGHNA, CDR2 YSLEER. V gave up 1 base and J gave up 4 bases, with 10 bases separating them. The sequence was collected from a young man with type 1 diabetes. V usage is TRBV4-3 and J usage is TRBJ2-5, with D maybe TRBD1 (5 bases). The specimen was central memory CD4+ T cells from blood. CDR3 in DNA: TGCGCCAGCAGCCAAGCAGGGTTGGGAGAGACCCAGTACTTC. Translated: CASSQAGLGETQYF.